This T cell receptor beta chain was observed in a study of T-cell reconstitution after alpha-beta-depleted transplantation in children. A TCRbeta library incorporating unique molecular identifiers was prepared. TCRdb re-analysed the PCR reads in MiXCR, keeping a single row per CDR3 protein. The sample holds about 610,000 distinct CDR3 sequences; more than 9% are singletons and the top ten take less than 4.5%. This CDR3 has 14 residues. With 6 bases clipped from V and 13 bases from J, the junction kept 13 bases outside the gene matches. Germline V gives CDR1 LGHDT, CDR2 YNNKEL (reference sequence). Sample: PBMCs from the stem cell graft donor, taken from the stem cell graft. The chain employs TRBV3-1 and TRBJ1-5; 9 nucleotides agree with TRBD1. This receptor was identified in a human donor who donated a stem cell graft to a child with acute myeloid leukemia. The CDR3 nucleotides read TGTGCCAGCAGTCCACGACAGGGGGGAGGATCGCAGCATTTT. Translated: CASSPRQGGGSQHF.